This TCR beta chain was sequenced in a study of blood T cell repertoires in COVID-19. As for the study in general: COVID-19 samples collected from the United States, Italy and Spain covered acute and convalescent phases. In each case, the material was cDNA or gDNA derived from T cells, B-cell-depleted T cells, or PBMCs.

Trimming took 4 bases from V and 7 from J; bases not matched to a gene: 4. The CDR3 contains 14 residues. Germline CDR1 reads SEHNR; CDR2 reads FQNEAQ (reference sequence). Original processing notes: The assay estimated nucleated cells by amplifying reference gene primers. TCRdb's table, derived via immunoSEQ multiplex PCR, lists solely in-frame clones and lacks some. That table furnishes V, J and clone size, whereas the DNA furnished D and trimming. The table has 94,000 or so clones, roughly 91% seen once. The sequenced sample consisted of peripheral blood. The chain recombines TRBV7-9 with TRBJ2-4, with 10 bases matching TRBD1. The origin of this receptor is a woman aged 80 or over with active COVID-19. DNA of the CDR3: TGTGCCAGCAGCTCACCGGGACAGGGGAACATTCAGTACTTC. It yields the protein CASSSPGQGNIQYF.